Listed below are T cell receptor beta chains from one sample, sequenced in a study of tumor and adjacent non-tumor tissue in lung cancer. Each CDR3 protein gets one entry after TCRdb re-called the multiplex PCR reads with MiXCR. This sample has about 86,000 distinct CDR3 sequences, with 75% to 85% found just once. The material sequenced was distant non-tumor lung tissue. The source is a woman aged 50 to 65 with non-small cell lung cancer. CDR3s include the opening cysteine and the closing phenylalanine or tryptophan. The D gene is left open where the match is weak. Expanded clones are given a class, and other clones once, few, many or no size at all.

TRBV4-2	TRBD1	TRBJ2-1	-	TGTGCCAGCAGCCTAAAGGGGGACAGTGAGCAGTTCTTC	CASSLKGDSEQFF
TRBV12-3/TRBV12-4	TRBD2	TRBJ2-1	few	TGTGTCAGCGGGACGACGAAGGACTACAATGAGCAGTTCTTC	CVSGTTKDYNEQFF
TRBV6-5	-	TRBJ2-7	few	TGTGCCAACAGACCCCCTCGGACAACGTCCTACGAGCAGTACTTC	CANRPPRTTSYEQYF
TRBV10-3	-	TRBJ2-1	-	TGTGCCAAACCCCCCGACGGCTCCTACAATGAGCAGTTCTTC	CAKPPDGSYNEQFF
TRBV20-1	-	TRBJ2-7	-	TGCAGTGCGGAGTGGAAGGGTCCCTTACCTCGGTCTTACGAGCACTACTTC	CSAEWKGPLPRSYEHYF
TRBV10-3	-	TRBJ2-1	-	TGTGCCAATTCCCCCGCTGTCTCCTGCAATGTGCAGTTCTTC	CANSPAVSCNVQFF
TRBV9	TRBD1	TRBJ2-1	-	TGTGTCAGCAGCAAATACGGGACAGGGGGCAGGAATGAGCAGTTCTTC	CVSSKYGTGGRNEQFF
TRBV6-2/TRBV6-3	-	TRBJ2-2	-	TGTGCCAGTATTAAGACCGGGGAGCTGTTTTTT	CASIKTGELFF
TRBV6-5	TRBD1	TRBJ2-2	-	TGTGCCGGCAATCGATTTACCGGGACAGGGACCGGGGAGCTGTTTTTT	CAGNRFTGTGTGELFF
TRBV5-1	TRBD1	TRBJ1-5	-	TGCGCCAGCAGCTCGGCAGGGGACAGTCAGCTCCAGCATTTT	CASSSAGDSQLQHF
TRBV11-3	-	TRBJ2-1	-	TGTATCAGCAGCGATAGAGGGGTGGGGGGGGACAGCGCGATTGAGCAGTTCTTC	CISSDRGVGGDSAIEQFF
TRBV10-3	TRBD2	TRBJ2-3	-	TGTGCCAACAGCGAATCAGCGGGACCGGGTGTCACAGATACGCAGTATTTT	CANSESAGPGVTDTQYF
TRBV6-6	-	TRBJ2-1	once	TGTACCAGCAGTCCCCAAGCGGCCCCCTACAATGAGCAGTTTTTC	CTSSPQAAPYNEQFF
TRBV5-1	TRBD1	TRBJ1-5	-	TGCGCCAACAGCTTGGGGGGTACAGGGGCAGATCGGCCCCAGCATTTT	CANSLGGTGADRPQHF
TRBV20-1	-	TRBJ2-1	many	TGCAGTGCTAGCCCCGATTTCGGTGAGCAGTTCTTC	CSASPDFGEQFF
TRBV12-3/TRBV12-4	-	TRBJ2-2	-	TGTGCCAACAGTTCGCAAATACTTGGTAGGGGGGAACTGTTTTTT	CANSSQILGRGELFF
TRBV11-2	-	TRBJ2-5	-	TGTGCCAGTAGCTTCAGCGGAGCCCCAGAGACTCGGTACTTC	CASSFSGAPETRYF
TRBV11-2	TRBD2	TRBJ2-2	-	TGCGCTAGCAGCTTAGGTGGGGTAGCGGGAACCGGGGAGCTGGTTTTT	CASSLGGVAGTGELVF
TRBV11-2	-	TRBJ2-7	few	TGTACCAGCAGCTTAACCGACGGAGCCTACGAGCGGTACTTC	CTSSLTDGAYERYF
TRBV11-2	-	TRBJ2-7	-	TGTGCCAGCAGCTCCCTAGGGGGGTGGTGGTTCGAGCAGTACTTC	CASSSLGGWWFEQYF
TRBV4-2	-	TRBJ1-5	many	TGTGCCAGCAGCCAGCAAGAGGGAAGCAATCAGCCCCAGCATTTT	CASSQQEGSNQPQHF
TRBV19	-	TRBJ1-2	few	TGTGCCAGTAGTATCCTACAGGATTTTGGCTACACCTTC	CASSILQDFGYTF
TRBV6-6	-	TRBJ2-3	-	TGTGTCAACAGTTACTCTCCGACTGTCGGGGATACGCAGTATTTT	CVNSYSPTVGDTQYF
TRBV6-5	TRBD2	TRBJ2-1	-	TGTACCAGCACGTCTAGCGGGAGCTTCTACGAGCAGTTCTTC	CTSTSSGSFYEQFF
TRBV6-5	TRBD2	TRBJ2-1	-	TGTGGCAACAGTTACGTGAGCGGGAGGGGGCTATACAATGAGCAGTTCTTC	CGNSYVSGRGLYNEQFF
TRBV11-2	TRBD2	TRBJ2-7	-	TGTGCCAGCAGCTTAAGTAGCGGGGGGCGGTACTTC	CASSLSSGGRYF
TRBV10-3	TRBD2	TRBJ2-7	-	TGTGCCATCAGTTCTAGGGAGGGGACGGGGCGCTCCTACGAGCAGTACTTC	CAISSREGTGRSYEQYF
TRBV29-1	-	TRBJ2-1	-	TGCAGCGTTGAAGGTCTGGAGCGATGGGGGATGGGCAATGAGCAGTTCTTC	CSVEGLERWGMGNEQFF
TRBV5-1	TRBD2	TRBJ2-7	-	TGCGCCAGCAGTCCGGTTGGACTGGGGGATCGGGACTACGGGCAGTACTTC	CASSPVGLGDRDYGQYF
TRBV10-3	-	TRBJ1-5	-	TGTGTCATCCAGAGGTATAGCAATCAGCCCCAGCATTTT	CVIQRYSNQPQHF
TRBV5-1	TRBD2	TRBJ2-7	few	TGCGCCAGCCGACTAGCGGGGGACTACGAGCAGTACTTC	CASRLAGDYEQYF
TRBV6-6	-	TRBJ2-7	-	TGTGCCAGCACTTACGACTACAAACAGTACTTC	CASTYDYKQYF
TRBV29-1	TRBD2	TRBJ2-7	-	TGCAGCTTCATCAGCGGGAAGGCATTCCACGGGCAGTACTTC	CSFISGKAFHGQYF
TRBV29-1	TRBD2	TRBJ2-7	-	TGCAGCGTTGAGGTTCCTAGCGGGGCGTACAACTCCTACGAGCAGTACTTC	CSVEVPSGAYNSYEQYF
TRBV6-2/TRBV6-3	TRBD2	TRBJ2-1	-	TGTGCCAGCAGTTGGGAACTAGCGGTAAGATCCTACAATGAGCGGTTCTTC	CASSWELAVRSYNERFF
TRBV11-2	-	TRBJ2-1	medium-sized	TGTGCCAGCAGCTTAGAGAGCTTCAATGAGCAGTTCTTC	CASSLESFNEQFF
TRBV6-2/TRBV6-3	-	TRBJ2-3	-	TGTGCCAGCAGTTACTCACCACAGAGCATAGATACGCAGTATTTT	CASSYSPQSIDTQYF
TRBV6-5	TRBD1	TRBJ2-2	-	TGTGCCAGCAGCCTTCGTCCCCCGGGACAGGAGAGAAGGATCGGGGAGCTGTTTTTT	CASSLRPPGQERRIGELFF
TRBV6-1	TRBD2	TRBJ2-7	-	TGCGCCAGAAGTGCCGGGGGGGGATACGATCAGTACTTC	CARSAGGGYDQYF
TRBV12-3/TRBV12-4	-	TRBJ2-1	-	TGTGCCAGCAGTTCCTATAGGATCATGATGGATAGCACCTGCAATGAGCAGTTCTTC	CASSSYRIMMDSTCNEQFF
TRBV11-2	-	TRBJ1-5	-	TGTGCCGGCAGCTTAGGCGAGACCCAGCCCCATCATTTT	CAGSLGETQPHHF
TRBV12-3/TRBV12-4	TRBD1	TRBJ1-1	-	TGTGCCAGTAGCGACGGACAGGGTGGGTCTTTCTTT	CASSDGQGGSFF
TRBV7-9	-	TRBJ2-7	-	TGTGTCAGCAGCACCGGGACTGACTGCGAGCAGTACTTC	CVSSTGTDCEQYF
TRBV6-2/TRBV6-3	-	TRBJ2-6	many	TGTGCCAGCAGTCAATCAGGGGCTTTCTCTGGGGCCAACGTCCTGACTTTC	CASSQSGAFSGANVLTF
TRBV6-1	-	TRBJ1-5	-	TGTGTCAGCAGCGGGGTGAGTGAGGCCCAGCCCCAGCATTTT	CVSSGVSEAQPQHF
TRBV24-1	TRBD2	TRBJ2-1	-	TGTGCCACAAGTGACTCACTAGCGTGGGATGAGCTGTTCTTC	CATSDSLAWDELFF
TRBV5-1	TRBD2	TRBJ2-1	-	TGCGCCGGCAGCTTAATCGAGCGGGAGGTAGGTGAGCAGTTCTTC	CAGSLIEREVGEQFF
TRBV5-4	TRBD2	TRBJ2-3	-	TGTGCCAGCAGCTTGTCCGTGACTAGCCCAGATACGCAGAATTTT	CASSLSVTSPDTQNF
TRBV10-3	-	TRBJ1-1	many	TGTGCCATCCGAGCGCAGTCGAACACTGAAGCTTTCTTT	CAIRAQSNTEAFF
TRBV7-9	-	TRBJ2-3	-	TGTGCCAGCATCCCCTCCGGGAGCACAGAAGCGCAGTTTTTT	CASIPSGSTEAQFF